These 17 T cell receptor beta chains originate from one sample sequenced in a study of blood T cell repertoires in COVID-19. Profiling relied on immunoSEQ multiplex PCR, and the TCRdb table lists in-frame clones only, not all of them. The sample consists of around 300,000 clones, 85% to 90% of them appearing once. Sequenced sample: peripheral blood. These receptors were collected from a woman aged 40 to 49 with COVID-19, enrolled during active disease.

The chain is built from TRBV29-1 and TRBJ2-7; 8 bases line up with TRBD1. The CDR3 covers 14 residues. The ends lost 7 bases at V and 3 bases at J; junction bases unmatched: 11. Per germline, CDR1 SQVTM and CDR2 ANQGSEA. This CDR3 reads CSARQGFRYYEQYF. CDR3 bases: TGCAGCGCCCGACAGGGGTTTCGATACTACGAGCAGTACTTC.

The chain couples TRBV5-4 to TRBJ1-2; a weak D match, TRBD1 (6 bases). V lost 3 bases and J lost 8, with 26 bases in between. Germline V CDR1 and CDR2: SGHNT, YYREEE (reference sequence). The CDR3 length is 17 residues. The CDR3 sequence is CASSSKGTESRGEGYTF. The CDR3 DNA sequence: TGTGCCAGCAGCTCAAAAGGGACCGAAAGCAGGGGAGAGGGCTACACCTTC.

The chain combines TRBV7-9 with TRBJ2-2; maybe TRBD1 (6 bases). Trimming pared 4 bases from V and 3 bases from J, leaving 12 bases between. The germline V gene has CDR1 SEHNR and CDR2 FQNEAQ (reference sequence). The CDR3 totals 15 residues. CDR3 bases: TGTGCCAGCAGCTATATTAAGGGGGACACCGGGGAGCTGTTTTTT. Protein sequence: CASSYIKGDTGELFF.

This chain connects TRBV5-1 to TRBJ1-5; D uncertain. The germline V gene encodes CDR1 SGHRS and CDR2 YFSETQ. The CDR3 covers 13 residues. Trimming pared 0 bases from V and 7 bases from J, leaving 8 bases between. Written as DNA, the CDR3 is TGCGCCAGCAGCTTGGACGGGGAACAGCCCCAGCATTTT. This sequence encodes CASSLDGEQPQHF. The variable domain in full, completed from reference TRBV5-1 and TRBJ1-5, reads KAGVTQTPRYLIKTRGQQVTLSCSPISGHRSVSWYQQTPGQGLQFLFEYFSETQRNKGNFPGRFSGRQFSNSRSEMNVSTLELGDSALYLCASSLDGEQPQHFGDGTRLSIL.

The chain couples TRBV18 to TRBJ1-3; possibly TRBD1 for D (5 bases). V was shortened by 4 bases and J by 0 bases, with 16 bases between the two germline ends. This CDR3 contains 17 residues. CDR1 is KGHSH and CDR2 is LQKENI in the germline V gene. The CDR3 bases are TGTGCCAGCTCACAAGGAGTTGGGACTACCTCTGGAAACACCATATATTTT. It yields the protein CASSQGVGTTSGNTIYF.

The table lists this clone with a count of one. The rearrangement uses TRBV24-1 and TRBJ2-1; 8 bases map to TRBD1. From germline, CDR1 is KGHDR and CDR2 SFDVKD. The CDR3 totals 15 residues. J was trimmed by 6 bases and V by 3 bases; bases with no gene match: 6. The CDR3, as DNA: TGTGCCACCAGTGATCCAGGGGGCTCGGGCAATGAGCAGTTCTTC. Its protein product is CATSDPGGSGNEQFF.

This chain joins TRBV27 and TRBJ1-2; D gene unclear. Germline CDR1 is MNHEY and CDR2 is SMNVEV (reference sequence). The CDR3 is 15 residues long. Trimming took 4 bases from V and 2 from J, leaving 14 bases between them. The CDR3 loop is CASSSGGSGNYGYTF. For the CDR3, the DNA is TGTGCCAGCAGTTCCGGTGGGTCGGGGAACTATGGCTACACCTTC.

The rearrangement links TRBV19 to TRBJ2-2; 11 bases line up with TRBD2. V lost 3 bases and J lost 3; bases outside the gene matches: 3. This CDR3 comprises 16 residues. Germline V lookup: CDR1 LNHDA, CDR2 SQIVND (reference sequence). DNA of the CDR3: TGTGCCAGTAGTATGGGGACTAGCGGATACACCGGGGAGCTGTTTTTT. This sequence encodes CASSMGTSGYTGELFF. Supplemented by reference TRBV19 and TRBJ2-2, the full variable domain reads DGGITQSPKYLFRKEGQNVTLSCEQNLNHDAMYWYRQDPGQGLRLIYYSQIVNDFQKGDIAEGYSVSREKKESFPLTVTSAQKNPTAFYLCASSMGTSGYTGELFFGEGSRLTVL.

The rearrangement links TRBV6-5 to TRBJ1-2; TRBD1 agrees at 10 bases. J gave up 6 bases and V 6 bases, and 10 bases lay outside the gene matches. This CDR3 spans 15 amino acids. From germline, CDR1 is MNHEY and CDR2 SVGAGI. The CDR3: CASRRTGTGENGYTF. CDR3 in DNA: TGTGCCAGCAGACGAACCGGGACAGGGGAGAATGGCTACACCTTC.

This clone was picked up a small number of times. This chain joins TRBV3-1 (or the pseudogene TRBV3-2) and TRBJ1-1; D possibly corresponds to TRBD1 (5 bases). Trimming stripped 2 bases from V and 6 bases from J, with 19 bases between. The CDR3 loop spans 16 amino acids. The germline CDR1 and CDR2 sequences are LGHDT and YNNKEL (reference sequence). The CDR3 spells CASSQFAGSAEPEAFF. In DNA, the CDR3 is TGTGCCAGCAGCCAATTTGCAGGGTCGGCTGAACCTGAAGCTTTCTTT.

The J gene is TRBJ1-1, the V gene TRBV28; 7 nucleotides agree with TRBD1. In germline, CDR1 is MDHEN, CDR2 SYDVKM. The CDR3 sequence is 15 residues long. J was trimmed by 4 bases and V by 5 bases; bases with no gene match: 10. The CDR3 DNA reads as TGTGCCAGCAGTCCAAACAGGGGTCGGGGCACTGAAGCTTTCTTT. It yields the protein CASSPNRGRGTEAFF.

This clone was seen only once. V is TRBV18 and J is TRBJ1-1; TRBD1 matches 7 bases. The CDR3 length is 13 residues. The ends lost 2 bases at V and 10 bases at J; junction bases unmatched: 7. Germline V CDR1 and CDR2: KGHSH, LQKENI. The CDR3 reads CASSPSGQVVAFF. The CDR3 DNA is TGTGCCAGCTCACCATCCGGACAGGTAGTAGCTTTCTTT.

The chain uses TRBV5-1 and TRBJ2-1; D not resolved. Germline V gives CDR1 SGHRS, CDR2 YFSETQ. The CDR3 length is 14 residues. Between the trimmed V and J ends, which lost 0 bases and 7 bases, there was a span of 11 bases. CDR3 DNA sequence: TGCGCCAGCAGCTTGGGTCGACAAGTGAATGAGCAGTTCTTC. Amino acid sequence: CASSLGRQVNEQFF. The complete variable domain, with remaining parts taken from reference TRBV5-1 and TRBJ2-1, reads KAGVTQTPRYLIKTRGQQVTLSCSPISGHRSVSWYQQTPGQGLQFLFEYFSETQRNKGNFPGRFSGRQFSNSRSEMNVSTLELGDSALYLCASSLGRQVNEQFFGPGTRLTVL.

The V call is TRBV6-2 or TRBV6-3, the J call TRBJ2-7, with 15 bases matching TRBD2. CDR1 and CDR2 (germline): MNHEY, SVGEGT. With 6 bases clipped from V and 4 bases from J, the junction kept 7 bases outside the gene matches. The CDR3 length is 16 residues. The CDR3 loop is CASSRTSGGALYEQYF. CDR3 bases: TGTGCCAGCAGCCGGACTAGCGGGGGGGCTCTTTACGAGCAGTACTTC.

The table lists this clone with a count of one. The V and J genes are TRBV11-2 and TRBJ2-7; TRBD2 matches at 13 bases. Losses at the gene ends were 5 bases for V and 6 bases for J; bases not matched to a gene: 10. CDR3 length equals 16 residues. From germline, CDR1 is SGHAT and CDR2 FQNNGV. The CDR3 DNA sequence: TGTGCCAGCAGCCCACTGACCCGGACTAGCGGGAGCGAGCAGTACTTC. This sequence encodes CASSPLTRTSGSEQYF.

The V call is TRBV18, the J call TRBJ1-6; 8 nucleotides match TRBD1. Germline CDR1 reads KGHSH; CDR2 reads LQKENI. After removal of 1 base from V and 6 bases from J, the junction contained 11 bases not matched to a gene. This CDR3 is built from 18 residues. CDR3 coding DNA: TGTGCCAGCTCACCACTCCCCCCGACAGGGGCGGGTAATTCACCCCTCCACTTT. It yields the protein CASSPLPPTGAGNSPLHF.

The CDR3 DNA reads as TGTGCCAGCGGCAGGGAAGTGGCAGATACGCAGTATTTT. Translated: CASGREVADTQYF. V and J are TRBV11-2 and TRBJ2-3; the D gene is possibly TRBD1 (5 bases). CDR1 is SGHAT, CDR2 FQNNGV, per germline. The CDR3 spans 13 residues. The V end lost 8 bases, the J end lost 4 bases, and 13 bases lay between the germline ends.